Presented here are 3 T cell receptor beta chains from one specimen sequenced in a study of blood T cell repertoires in COVID-19 (dated by TCRdb to the early 2020s). Libraries were prepared through the immunoSEQ multiplex PCR assay. Imported from immuneACCESS, the table was reduced by TCRdb to in-frame sequences with V and J called. These copies leave out some clones; in studies compared against another copy, an unresolved V gene accounts for under half, and the cause of the remainder is not known. The sample table records 260,000 or so clones; nearly 90% of these occur just once. The top ten hold 0.65% to 0.8% of the sample. Sequencing was done on a sample of peripheral blood. The receptor set was obtained from a human donor in a cohort sampled during active COVID-19.

The chain has TRBV5-6 and TRBJ1-1, with 12 bases that match TRBD1. Trimming took 3 bases from V and 3 from J; bases not matched to a gene: 3. This CDR3 is built from 15 residues. CDR1 is SGHDT and CDR2 is YYEEEE in the germline V gene. The CDR3 loop is CASSSWDRGHTEAFF. In DNA form, the CDR3 reads TGTGCCAGCAGCTCCTGGGACAGGGGGCACACTGAAGCTTTCTTT.

In DNA, the CDR3 is TGTGCTAGTGGTTTAGAAGGGAGAGGAAACACCATATATTTT. Residues: CASGLEGRGNTIYF. The chain is built from TRBV12-5 and TRBJ1-3; D ambiguous. Trimming removed 3 bases from V and 4 bases from J, with 10 bases in between. The CDR3 covers 14 residues. Germline values: CDR1 LGHNT, CDR2 FRNRAP.

This chain uses TRBV11-2 with TRBJ1-5, with 9 bases identical to TRBD1. This CDR3 contains 14 residues. Germline CDR1 SGHAT, CDR2 FQNNGV. V gave up 3 bases and J gave up 7 bases; unmatched junction bases: 4. CDR3 loop: CASSLGTGRQPQHF. Written as DNA, the CDR3 is TGTGCCAGCAGCTTGGGGACAGGGCGGCAGCCCCAGCATTTT.